These 11 T cell receptor beta chains originate from one sample sequenced in a study of shared clonotypes between healthy human individuals. TCRdb keeps only in-frame clones here, not all; method: immunoSEQ multiplex PCR. This sample has more than 450,000 clones; more than 65% occur once, and the top ten carry 10% to 15%. Sequencing was done on a sample of PBMCs. The receptors here all came from a woman between 35 and 50 years old in good health. Some clones in this sample may be carry-over from other donors' samples.

V is TRBV29-1 and J is TRBJ1-2, with D uncertain. V lost 1 base, J lost 5 bases, and 5 bases lay in between. This CDR3 region has 11 residues. The germline gives CDR1 SQVTM, CDR2 ANQGSEA. DNA for the CDR3: TGCAGCGTTGAAGCCAGTTATGGCTACACCTTC. Its translation is CSVEASYGYTF.

The V gene is TRBV6-1, the J gene TRBJ1-2; 10 nucleotides match TRBD1. J lost 4 bases, V lost 2 bases, and 13 bases had no gene match. Germline V gives CDR1 MNHNS, CDR2 SASEGT. The CDR3 loop spans 18 amino acids. CDR3 DNA sequence: TGTGCCAGCAGTGAACCCCGGGACAGGGGCTACGGAGCCTATGGCTACACCTTC. The encoded protein is CASSEPRDRGYGAYGYTF.

The rearrangement links TRBV5-1 to TRBJ2-7; weak D call: TRBD1 (5 bases). V lost 4 bases and J lost 0, with 17 bases in between. The CDR3 loop spans 16 amino acids. Germline CDR1 SGHRS, CDR2 YFSETQ. This CDR3 is CASSRSSTGSSYEQYF. CDR3 bases: TGCGCCAGCAGCCGATCGAGTACAGGATCCTCCTACGAGCAGTACTTC.

The CDR3 protein is CASSSGLAGDEQFF. The CDR3 nucleotides are TGCGCCAGCAGCTCAGGACTAGCGGGAGACGAGCAGTTCTTC. This chain connects TRBV5-1 to TRBJ2-1; 13 nucleotides match TRBD2. J gave up 10 bases and V 3 bases, and 4 bases lay outside the gene matches. The CDR3 runs to 14 residues. Germline CDR1 and CDR2: SGHRS and YFSETQ.

The chain is built from TRBV6-4 and TRBJ1-5; D ambiguous. The germline V and J ends were trimmed by 6 bases and 5 bases, with 11 bases remaining between them. CDR1 MRHNA and CDR2 SNTAGT come from the germline V gene. The CDR3 loop spans 13 amino acids. The CDR3 nucleotides are TGTGCCAGCAGCCCCTCAACAGATCAGCCCCAGCATTTT. It is translated as CASSPSTDQPQHF.

This clone was observed a few times. This chain links TRBV4-1 with TRBJ2-1; TRBD2 agrees at 13 bases. The CDR3 has 16 amino acids. J was trimmed by 10 bases and V by 4 bases; bases with no gene match: 10. CDR1 and CDR2 (germline): MGHRA, YSYEKL. Here the CDR3 reads CASSPRPGLAGTEQFF. The CDR3 DNA follows: TGCGCCAGCAGCCCAAGGCCGGGACTAGCGGGGACAGAGCAGTTCTTC.

This clone has only a few counts. The chain has TRBV6-4 and TRBJ2-1; perhaps TRBD2 as D (5 bases). Germline V lookup: CDR1 MRHNA, CDR2 SNTAGT. The CDR3 length is 14 residues. The V end lost 5 bases, the J end lost 6 bases, and 14 bases lay between the germline ends. Here the CDR3 reads CASSNGEGSNEQFF. CDR3 bases: TGTGCCAGCAGTAACGGGGAAGGTTCCAATGAGCAGTTCTTC.

The chain carries TRBV19 and TRBJ1-2; TRBD1 is a possible D gene (6 bases). The CDR3 covers 16 residues. Germline V gene sequence: CDR1 LNHDA, CDR2 SQIVND (reference sequence). V was pared by 1 base and J by 4 bases, with 16 bases between. The CDR3 is CASSIVGTLGLYGYTF. The CDR3 nucleotides read TGTGCCAGTAGTATAGTCGGGACATTGGGGCTCTATGGCTACACCTTC.

This rearrangement joins TRBV5-1 to TRBJ2-2; 10 bases align to TRBD2. After removal of 5 bases from V and 5 bases from J, the junction contained 9 bases not matched to a gene. Germline V lookup: CDR1 SGHRS, CDR2 YFSETQ. The CDR3 has 16 residues. The CDR3 loop is CASSPSSGSSTGELFF. The CDR3 DNA reads as TGCGCCAGCAGTCCCTCTAGCGGGAGTAGTACCGGGGAGCTGTTTTTT.

The V gene is TRBV4-2, the J gene TRBJ2-1; 11 nucleotides line up with TRBD1. The CDR3 has 18 amino acids. The junction had 10 bases not matched to a gene; V was cut back by 2 bases and J by 4 bases. Germline CDR1 LGHNA, CDR2 YNFKEQ. This CDR3 is CASSQPAGQGALYNEQFF. CDR3 coding DNA: TGTGCCAGCAGCCAACCCGCCGGACAGGGGGCGTTGTACAATGAGCAGTTCTTC.

This clone was detected only a few times. The gene calls are TRBV6-4 and TRBJ1-1; the D is unclear. The length of the CDR3 is 14 residues. Germline CDR1 and CDR2: MRHNA and SNTAGT. The V end was cut by 0 bases, the J end by 6 bases, with 11 bases between. The CDR3 coding sequence is TGTGCCAGCAGTGACTCAGGTCAGACGTCTGAAGCTTTCTTT. It translates to CASSDSGQTSEAFF.